This T cell receptor beta chain originates from a study of T cells in Graves' hyperthyroidism and ophthalmopathy. Study as a whole: It was at initial diagnosis, before any treatment, that peripheral blood was collected.

General study findings and limits: Blood also showed most of the thyroid clonotypes that were expanded above 0.001. The authors' 13 V-J model separated ophthalmopathy from stable hyperthyroidism.

Amplification of TCR beta CDR3 regions was performed using RNA transcripts as template. The HTBI primer set drove a first-round RT-PCR of the TCR CDR3. MiXCR, run by TCRdb on the multiplex PCR reads, gives a single entry per CDR3 protein. The sample holds fewer than 350,000 distinct CDR3 sequences, 12% to 15% seen once. This clonotype was detected only a few times. Its specificity is not known. Germline loops: CDR1 DFQATT, CDR2 SNEGSKA (reference sequence). The CDR3 is made up of 17 amino acids. V lost 8 bases to trimming and J lost 7 bases; unmatched junction nucleotides: 18. The J gene is TRBJ1-6, the V gene TRBV20-1; 9 nucleotides align to TRBD1. Material for sequencing was blood. This receptor was taken from a woman aged 45-59 years with Graves' hyperthyroidism that later progressed to Graves' ophthalmopathy. CDR3 protein: CSTNNIQGAANNSPLHF. The CDR3 nucleotides read TGCAGTACTAACAATATACAGGGGGCAGCTAACAATTCACCCCTCCACTTT.